The rows below give T cell receptor beta chains drawn from one sample of a study of cytomegalovirus exposure and HLA in healthy donors. Clones were read by immunoSEQ multiplex PCR, and TCRdb kept only the in-frame ones, dropping some. The sample has around 150,000 clones, approximately 83% seen once; the top ten hold approximately 3.4%. The sequenced material came from PBMCs. The receptor set was obtained from a man aged 35 to 55 in good health and CMV-seronegative. The CDR3 runs from the conserved cysteine through the conserved F or W. The order of the fields is CDR3 protein, CDR3 DNA, clone size, D gene, V gene, J gene. D genes are given only for firm matches. Clone size is shown for a subset of rows, as once, few, many or a class of expanded clone.

CASSPHSGANVLTF	TGTGCCAGCAGCCCACACTCTGGGGCCAACGTCCTGACTTTC	NA	NA	TRBV7-3	TRBJ2-6
CASSLEGQGNEQYF	TGTGCCAGCAGCTTGGAGGGACAGGGTAACGAGCAGTACTTC	NA	TRBD1	TRBV5-8	TRBJ2-7
CASSPPGDYNEQFF	TGTGCCAGCAGTCCCCCGGGGGATTACAATGAGCAGTTCTTC	NA	NA	TRBV6-5	TRBJ2-1
CASSSLDEVHTIYF	TGTGCCAGCAGCTCACTCGACGAGGTTCACACCATATATTTT	NA	NA	TRBV7-8	TRBJ1-3
CASGGQVVGTEAFF	TGTGCCAGCGGGGGACAGGTTGTTGGCACTGAAGCTTTCTTT	NA	TRBD1	TRBV7-9	TRBJ1-1
CASSLYPQETQYF	TGTGCCAGCAGCTTATATCCCCAAGAGACCCAGTACTTC	NA	NA	TRBV5-4	TRBJ2-5
CASSLARGNNEQFF	TGTGCCAGCAGCTTAGCCCGCGGAAACAATGAGCAGTTCTTC	NA	NA	TRBV7-9	TRBJ2-1
CASSLGLAGDEQFF	TGTGCCAGCAGCTTAGGACTAGCGGGGGATGAGCAGTTCTTC	few	TRBD2	TRBV7-2	TRBJ2-1
CASGLQGQAEAFF	TGTGCTAGTGGTTTACAGGGGCAGGCTGAAGCTTTCTTT	NA	TRBD1	TRBV12-5	TRBJ1-1
CASSFRLAAHTDTQYF	TGTGCCAGCAGCTTTAGACTAGCGGCACACACAGATACGCAGTATTTT	NA	TRBD2	TRBV11-2	TRBJ2-3
CASSSISDRKGKLFF	TGTGCCAGCAGCTCCATCAGCGACAGAAAGGGAAAACTGTTTTTT	NA	NA	TRBV5-6	TRBJ1-4
CASSHTSGNTGELFF	TGTGCCAGCAGCCATACTAGCGGGAACACCGGGGAGCTGTTTTTT	NA	TRBD2	TRBV4-2	TRBJ2-2
CASSPLGQGANEQYF	TGTGCCAGCTCACCACTTGGACAGGGGGCGAACGAGCAGTACTTC	NA	TRBD1	TRBV18	TRBJ2-7
CASRTTGTGGGGYTF	TGTGCCAGCAGAACAACCGGGACAGGGGGGGGTGGCTACACCTTC	few	TRBD1	TRBV6-5	TRBJ1-2
CARGRQGAEETQYF	TGCGCCAGGGGAAGACAGGGGGCGGAGGAGACCCAGTACTTC	NA	TRBD1	TRBV10-1	TRBJ2-5
CASSPAPGQGDEKLFF	TGTGCCAGCAGCCCCGCCCCGGGACAGGGGGATGAAAAACTGTTTTTT	NA	TRBD1	TRBV7-2	TRBJ1-4
CASSHRQASDTQYF	TGTGCCAGCAGCCATCGACAAGCCTCAGATACGCAGTATTTT	NA	NA	TRBV11-3	TRBJ2-3
CASSEGQGNYGYTF	TGTGCCAGCAGCGAAGGACAGGGCAACTATGGCTACACCTTC	NA	TRBD1	TRBV9	TRBJ1-2
CASSQTGFTGELFF	TGTGCCAGCAGCCAAACAGGGTTCACCGGGGAGCTGTTTTTT	NA	NA	TRBV4-2	TRBJ2-2
CASTKGQLQETQYF	TGTGCCAGCACGAAGGGGCAGCTCCAAGAGACCCAGTACTTC	NA	NA	TRBV7-9	TRBJ2-5
CASSEPGSSKTQYF	TGCGCCAGCAGCGAACCGGGGTCGAGCAAGACCCAGTACTTC	few	NA	TRBV5-1	TRBJ2-5
CATSRDREGGQPQHF	TGTGCCACCAGCAGAGATCGAGAGGGTGGTCAGCCCCAGCATTTT	NA	NA	TRBV15	TRBJ1-5
CAWRRLAGGELFF	TGTGCCTGGAGAAGACTAGCGGGCGGGGAGCTGTTTTTT	NA	TRBD2	TRBV30	TRBJ2-2
CASSVSLPGTGGYNEQFF	TGTGCCAGCAGCGTCTCCCTACCCGGGACAGGGGGTTACAATGAGCAGTTCTTC	NA	TRBD1	TRBV9	TRBJ2-1
CASSIGSQETQYF	TGTGCCAGCAGTATCGGGAGTCAAGAGACCCAGTACTTC	NA	NA	TRBV28	TRBJ2-5
CASIDGTGEGFF	TGTGCCAGCATCGACGGGACAGGGGAGGGTTTCTTT	NA	TRBD1	TRBV2	TRBJ1-1
CASSRQTSGEQYF	TGTGCCAGCAGCCGCCAGACTAGCGGCGAGCAGTACTTC	NA	TRBD2	TRBV11-2	TRBJ2-7
CASSPWGTRASGPDTQYF	TGTGCCAGCAGCCCATGGGGAACTCGGGCTAGCGGACCAGATACGCAGTATTTT	NA	TRBD2	TRBV28	TRBJ2-3
CASSLSLLESLHEQFF	TGTGCCAGCAGTTTGTCCCTCCTCGAGTCTCTCCATGAGCAGTTCTTC	NA	NA	TRBV28	TRBJ2-1
CASSVGISGMVYEQYF	TGTGCCAGCAGCGTAGGAATCTCAGGGATGGTCTACGAGCAGTACTTC	NA	NA	TRBV9	TRBJ2-7
CASSLYRDEGNTQYF	TGCGCCAGCAGCTTATACAGGGACGAAGGAAATACGCAGTATTTT	NA	NA	TRBV5-1	TRBJ2-3
CASSITSTDTQYF	TGTGCCAGCAGTATTACTAGCACAGATACGCAGTATTTT	NA	NA	TRBV7-2	TRBJ2-3
CASIVAGGINQPQHF	TGTGCCAGTATTGTGGCAGGGGGCATTAATCAGCCCCAGCATTTT	few	TRBD1	TRBV19	TRBJ1-5
CASSVGSTQDQPQHF	TGTGCCAGCAGCGTAGGTAGCACCCAAGATCAGCCCCAGCATTTT	NA	NA	TRBV9	TRBJ1-5
CASKDGSSGANVLTF	TGTGCCAGCAAGGACGGGAGCTCTGGGGCCAACGTCCTGACTTTC	NA	NA	TRBV28	TRBJ2-6
CASSATGFAYEQYF	TGTGCCAGCAGCGCGACAGGGTTCGCCTACGAGCAGTACTTC	NA	TRBD1	TRBV9	TRBJ2-7
CASSSGTGGVHYGYTF	TGCGCCAGCAGCTCCGGGACAGGGGGGGTTCACTATGGCTACACCTTC	few	TRBD1	TRBV5-1	TRBJ1-2
CASSIGLIRETQYF	TGTGCCAGTAGTATAGGACTGATTAGAGAGACCCAGTACTTC	once	NA	TRBV19	TRBJ2-5
CASAQNYGYTF	TGTGCCAGCGCGCAAAACTATGGCTACACCTTC	NA	NA	TRBV9	TRBJ1-2
CASSLSTASNQPQHF	TGCGCCAGCAGCCTTTCGACAGCCTCCAATCAGCCCCAGCATTTT	NA	NA	TRBV4-3	TRBJ1-5
CASSEGFGQPQHF	TGTGCCAGCAGTGAAGGTTTCGGTCAGCCCCAGCATTTT	medium-sized	NA	TRBV6-1	TRBJ1-5
CASSAESRWTGIRGAIYF	TGTGCCAGCAGTGCAGAGTCCCGGTGGACAGGGATTCGAGGCGCCATATATTTT	NA	TRBD1	TRBV25-1	TRBJ1-3
CASSLRDTIYF	TGTGCCAGCAGCTTGCGGGACACCATATATTTT	few	NA	TRBV7-9	TRBJ1-3
CASTGLESYNEQFF	TGTGCCAGCACAGGACTCGAAAGTTACAATGAGCAGTTCTTC	NA	NA	TRBV2	TRBJ2-1
CASSLRQSSYNEQFF	TGTGCCAGCAGTTTAAGACAGAGCTCCTACAATGAGCAGTTCTTC	NA	NA	TRBV28	TRBJ2-1